The 27 T cell receptor beta chains given below trace back to one sample, sequenced in a study of T cell responses to AZD1222 COVID-19 vaccine. TCRdb keeps only in-frame clones here, not all; method: immunoSEQ multiplex PCR. The data contain more than 120,000 clones, approximately 89% of them singletons. The input for sequencing was peripheral blood, taken 28 days after the second AZD1222 dose. Receptor source: an adult who received the AZD1222 COVID-19 vaccine.

This CDR3 reads CASKSGSQFTGELFF. CDR3 coding DNA: TGTGCCAGCAAGTCCGGCTCTCAGTTCACCGGGGAGCTGTTTTTT. The J gene is TRBJ2-2, the V gene TRBV2; D uncertain. V shed 7 bases and J shed 4 bases, with 16 bases lying between them. CDR3 length: 15 amino acids. Germline CDR1 and CDR2: SNHLY and FYNNEI.

This clone occurred once. The V call is TRBV2, the J call TRBJ2-2; D not resolved. The ends were cut back, 7 bases at V and 0 bases at J, with 12 bases in the middle. The CDR3 runs to 15 residues. Germline CDR1 and CDR2: SNHLY and FYNNEI. CDR3 sequence reads: CASNLRHTNTGELFF. The CDR3 coding sequence is TGTGCCAGCAACCTTCGGCACACGAACACCGGGGAGCTGTTTTTT.

The chain has TRBV18 and TRBJ1-2, with D perhaps TRBD1 (5 bases). Trimming took off 0 bases at V and 3 bases at J, with 11 bases between the two ends. Per the germline V gene, CDR1 is KGHSH and CDR2 is LQKENI. There are 15 residues in the CDR3. The CDR3 sequence is CASSPPSGVDYGYTF. The CDR3 bases are TGTGCCAGCTCACCACCGTCGGGGGTGGACTATGGCTACACCTTC.

The chain uses TRBV29-1 and TRBJ2-5; perhaps TRBD2 as D (6 bases). V was pared by 4 bases and J by 7 bases, with 25 bases between. The germline gives CDR1 SQVTM, CDR2 ANQGSEA. This CDR3 spans 16 amino acids. The CDR3 loop is CSVGDLGTGRRGTQYF. CDR3 DNA sequence: TGCAGCGTTGGTGATCTGGGGACGGGGAGGCGGGGGACCCAGTACTTC.

This chain uses TRBV7-2 with TRBJ1-2; 9 bases agree with TRBD1. Per the germline V gene, CDR1 is SGHTA and CDR2 is FQGNSA. There are 14 residues in the CDR3. Trimming took 7 bases from V and 2 from J; bases not matched to a gene: 5. The DNA for the CDR3 is TGTGCCAGCACCAAGGGACAGGGCAACTATGGCTACACCTTC. This gives the protein CASTKGQGNYGYTF.

The V and J genes are TRBV28 and TRBJ1-4; TRBD1 matches at 8 bases. V trimming: 4 bases; J trimming: 7 bases; junction bases outside the gene matches: 5. The CDR3 is made up of 14 amino acids. CDR1 and CDR2 from the germline V gene are MDHEN and SYDVKM. The CDR3 is CASSSDRVVEKLFF. Here the CDR3 DNA reads TGTGCCAGCAGTTCGGACAGGGTGGTTGAAAAACTGTTTTTT.

The V call is TRBV29-1, the J call TRBJ2-3; D remains unclear. Deletions cut 3 bases from V and 2 bases from J, with 9 bases between. This CDR3 spans 13 amino acids. Germline V gene data show CDR1 as SQVTM and CDR2 as ANQGSEA. The CDR3 region has the DNA TGCAGCGTTGAGTCCTCGTACACAGATACGCAGTATTTT. Protein sequence: CSVESSYTDTQYF.

This chain links TRBV10-1 with TRBJ1-5; tentative D call: TRBD1 (5 bases). Trimming pared 5 bases from V and 4 bases from J, leaving 9 bases between. CDR1 is WNHNN and CDR2 is SYGVQD in the germline V gene (reference sequence). This CDR3 has 13 residues. The DNA of the CDR3 is TGCGCCAGCAGTCGGGACTTTAATCAGCCCCAGCATTTT. Translating it yields CASSRDFNQPQHF.

The chain joins TRBV30 to TRBJ2-1, with D possibly being TRBD2 (6 bases). CDR1 GTSNPN and CDR2 SVGIG come from the germline V gene (reference sequence). Trimming took off 5 bases at V and 3 bases at J, with 14 bases between the two ends. The CDR3 has 14 residues. The DNA for the CDR3 is TGTGCCTGGGTGCGGGATGCCCGCTACAATGAGCAGTTCTTC. Protein: CAWVRDARYNEQFF.

J is TRBJ2-5 and V is TRBV9; 11 bases align to TRBD2. In germline, CDR1 is SGDLS, CDR2 YYNGEE. The CDR3 is 15 amino acids. Trimming took 3 bases from V and 5 from J; bases not matched to a gene: 6. CDR3: CASSGLAGGAETQYF. The CDR3 bases are TGTGCCAGCAGCGGATTAGCGGGAGGGGCGGAGACCCAGTACTTC.

The rearrangement joins TRBV3-1 (or the pseudogene TRBV3-2) to TRBJ1-2, with D hard to call. This CDR3 region has 14 residues. V was clipped by 6 bases and J by 8 bases, with 19 bases between them. Per germline, CDR1 LGHDT and CDR2 YNNKEL (reference sequence). The CDR3 protein is CASSPSTQPGGYTF. The CDR3 DNA sequence: TGTGCCAGCAGTCCTTCGACCCAACCGGGAGGCTACACCTTC.

This chain joins TRBV7-2 and TRBJ2-1; 10 bases are a match to TRBD2. In germline, CDR1 is SGHTA, CDR2 FQGNSA. The length of the CDR3 is 15 residues. Trimming cost V 5 bases and J 8 bases; bases outside gene matches: 9. The CDR3 here is CASSPGLAGVYEQFF. CDR3 coding DNA: TGTGCCAGCAGCCCTGGGCTAGCGGGAGTATATGAGCAGTTCTTC.

The chain employs TRBV9 and TRBJ2-1, with D possibly TRBD2 on 6 matching bases. The V gene lost 0 bases and the J gene lost 8 bases, with 12 bases spanning the gap. The CDR3 loop spans 14 amino acids. The germline V gene encodes CDR1 SGDLS and CDR2 YYNGEE. The CDR3 reads CASSVVAGSDEQFF. In DNA, the CDR3 is TGTGCCAGCAGCGTAGTTGCGGGATCGGATGAGCAGTTCTTC.

V and J are TRBV6-4 and TRBJ2-2; 13 nucleotides line up with TRBD2. The CDR3 is 16 amino acids. Per the germline V gene, CDR1 is MRHNA and CDR2 is SNTAGT. J was trimmed by 5 bases and V by 0 bases; bases with no gene match: 0. DNA of the CDR3: TGTGCCAGCAGTGACTCGGGACTAGCGGGGACCGGGGAGCTGTTTTTT. This translates into CASSDSGLAGTGELFF.

This clone showed up just once. The V gene is TRBV6-5, the J gene TRBJ1-4; 8 nucleotides align to TRBD1. Per germline, CDR1 MNHEY and CDR2 SVGAGI. The CDR3 consists of 15 residues. Trimming at V came to 2 bases and at J to 4 bases, leaving 3 bases not matched to a gene. CDR3 region: CASSYRTGINEKLFF. For the CDR3, the DNA is TGTGCCAGCAGTTACCGGACAGGGATTAATGAAAAACTGTTTTTT.

J is TRBJ1-5 and V is TRBV4-1; tentatively, D is TRBD1 (6 bases). The CDR3 has 15 amino acids. Trimming took 4 bases from V and 0 from J, leaving 10 bases between them. Germline values: CDR1 MGHRA, CDR2 YSYEKL. The CDR3 protein is CASSPTGGSNQPQHF. The CDR3 DNA sequence: TGCGCCAGCAGCCCGACAGGAGGTAGCAATCAGCCCCAGCATTTT.

The CDR3 reads CASSLDRTNTEAFF. The CDR3, as DNA: TGTGCCAGTAGCCTCGACAGAACGAACACTGAAGCTTTCTTT. The chain links TRBV19 to TRBJ1-1; tentative D call: TRBD1 (5 bases). The CDR3 is made up of 14 amino acids. Germline CDR1 LNHDA, CDR2 SQIVND (reference sequence). V shed 6 bases and J shed 1 base, with 12 bases lying between them.

This chain links TRBV28 with TRBJ2-2; 7 bases agree with TRBD1. Losses at the gene ends were 11 bases for V and 4 bases for J; bases not matched to a gene: 10. The CDR3 has 14 amino acids. CDR1 is MDHEN, CDR2 SYDVKM, per germline. The CDR3, as DNA: TGTGCCGCCCATGGGACAGTCGGCACCGGGGAGCTGTTTTTT. Protein: CAAHGTVGTGELFF.

The rearrangement links TRBV7-9 to TRBJ1-5; D remains ambiguous. The CDR3 consists of 12 residues. Germline CDR1 SEHNR, CDR2 FQNEAQ (reference sequence). V was cut by 2 bases and J by 4 bases, with 3 bases left in between. The CDR3 DNA reads TGTGCCAGCAGCTTATTAAATCAGCCCCAGCATTTT. This sequence encodes CASSLLNQPQHF.

V gene TRBV19 combines with J gene TRBJ2-1; D unresolved. Trimming removed 3 bases at V and 1 base at J, with 7 bases between. Germline CDR1 reads LNHDA; CDR2 reads SQIVND (reference sequence). The CDR3 consists of 14 residues. In nucleotides, the CDR3 is TGTGCCAGTAGTATTGTATCATCCTACAATGAGCAGTTCTTC. Amino acids: CASSIVSSYNEQFF.

As DNA, the CDR3 is TGTGCCAGCAGTTACTCACCTAGCGGGATGCCCTACGAGCAGTACTTC. Amino acids: CASSYSPSGMPYEQYF. The genes are TRBV6-2 or TRBV6-3 and TRBJ2-7, with 9 bases lining up with TRBD2. The CDR3 length is 16 residues. Germline trimming cut 0 bases from V and 2 bases from J; bases unmatched to any gene: 5. From germline, CDR1 is MNHEY and CDR2 SVGEGT.

CDR3 coding DNA: TGTGCCAGCAGTCGAAGGTGGACTAGCGGGAGCGACACCGGGGAGCTGTTTTTT. This encodes CASSRRWTSGSDTGELFF. The genes are TRBV28 and TRBJ2-2; 13 bases map to TRBD2. V was pared by 5 bases and J by 3 bases, with 9 bases of the junction left unmatched. Germline V gives CDR1 MDHEN, CDR2 SYDVKM. The CDR3 is made up of 18 amino acids.

J is TRBJ1-4 and V is TRBV19; TRBD1 is a possible D gene (5 bases). Germline CDR1 LNHDA, CDR2 SQIVND (reference sequence). CDR3 length: 16 residues. Trimming removed 10 bases at V and 0 bases at J, with 18 bases between. The CDR3 DNA reads TGTGCCACCGCCCGAGGGGTGCAGCCAACTAATGAAAAACTGTTTTTT. It encodes CATARGVQPTNEKLFF.

This chain links TRBV19 with TRBJ2-3; a weak D match, TRBD2 (6 bases). Germline-derived CDR1 and CDR2 are LNHDA and SQIVND (reference sequence). This CDR3 spans 14 amino acids. The germline V and J ends were trimmed by 5 bases and 6 bases, with 15 bases remaining between them. CDR3 amino acids: CASSLLAGGDTQYF. The CDR3 region has the DNA TGTGCCAGTAGTTTACTAGCAGGTGGGGATACGCAGTATTTT.

The V and J genes are TRBV9 and TRBJ1-2; D is uncertain. Germline V gene sequence: CDR1 SGDLS, CDR2 YYNGEE. Trimming pared 1 base from V and 4 bases from J, leaving 11 bases between. The CDR3 extends over 14 amino acids. The CDR3 DNA sequence: TGTGCCAGCAGCGTATTGGGAGGGATCTATGGCTACACCTTC. Translation gives CASSVLGGIYGYTF.

The rearrangement links TRBV7-9 to TRBJ1-1; perhaps TRBD1 as D (5 bases). The ends were cut back, 4 bases at V and 8 bases at J, with 20 bases in the middle. The germline gives CDR1 SEHNR, CDR2 FQNEAQ (reference sequence). This CDR3 region has 15 residues. The CDR3 loop reads CASSYSGTDAREAFF. The CDR3 DNA is TGTGCCAGCAGCTACTCCGGGACCGACGCCCGGGAAGCTTTCTTT.

The chain carries TRBV11-3 and TRBJ2-3, with no clear D. The CDR3 is 13 amino acids. Germline CDR1 SGHNT, CDR2 YENEEA. V was cut by 2 bases and J by 0 bases, with 3 bases left in between. The DNA of the CDR3 is TGTGCCAGCAGCTTAATGAGCACAGATACGCAGTATTTT. It specifies CASSLMSTDTQYF.